The 29 T cell receptor beta chains below come from one sample, sequenced in a study of blood T cell repertoires in COVID-19. Sequenced by immunoSEQ multiplex PCR; TCRdb stores in-frame clones only, minus some. The sample has approximately 100,000 clones, less than 80% seen once. Sequenced: peripheral blood. The source is a man between 65 and 80 years old with active or convalescent COVID-19.

The chain employs TRBV5-4 and TRBJ1-2; 7 nucleotides match TRBD1. The V and J ends lost 4 bases and 4 bases, in that order; junction bases with no gene match: 7. CDR1 and CDR2 from the germline V gene are SGHNT and YYREEE (reference sequence). This CDR3 is 14 amino acids long. CDR3 DNA sequence: TGTGCCAGCAGCCGGGACAGTGACTTCTATGGCTACACCTTC. It specifies CASSRDSDFYGYTF.

V and J are TRBV21-1 and TRBJ1-1; the tabulated D call, TRBD1, remains unverified against the DNA. TRBV21-1 represents a pseudogene. The CDR3 has 15 residues. The CDR3 reads CARATHDRGGTEAFF. CDR3 DNA sequence: TGTGCCAGAGCAACTCACGACAGGGGAGGAACTGAAGCTTTCTTT.

The CDR3 spells CASSLTGLDTQYF. In nucleotides, the CDR3 is TGTGCCAGCAGCTTAACTGGACTGGATACGCAGTATTTT. The chain combines TRBV13 with TRBJ2-3, with D perhaps matching TRBD2 (5 bases). Germline V lookup: CDR1 PRHDT, CDR2 FYEKMQ (reference sequence). V gave up 2 bases and J gave up 6 bases, with 9 bases separating them. The CDR3 runs 13 residues.

This clone was found once. The chain uses TRBV7-8 and TRBJ1-5, with D possibly being TRBD1 (5 bases). Germline lookup yields CDR1 SGHVS and CDR2 FQNEAQ. V lost 3 bases and J lost 5, with 17 bases in between. The CDR3 length is 16 residues. The CDR3 is CASSFGTQAFYQPQHF. In nucleotides, the CDR3 is TGTGCCAGCAGCTTCGGAACACAGGCATTCTATCAGCCCCAGCATTTT.

The chain is built from TRBV19 and TRBJ1-1; D gene ambiguous. Trimming took 0 bases from V and 7 from J, leaving 6 bases between them. The germline V gene has CDR1 LNHDA and CDR2 SQIVND (reference sequence). The CDR3 is 12 amino acids. CDR3 residues: CASSIDGLEAFF. Here the CDR3 DNA reads TGTGCCAGTAGTATAGATGGGCTTGAAGCTTTCTTT. The variable domain in full, with the rest retrieved from reference TRBV19 and TRBJ1-1, is DGGITQSPKYLFRKEGQNVTLSCEQNLNHDAMYWYRQDPGQGLRLIYYSQIVNDFQKGDIAEGYSVSREKKESFPLTVTSAQKNPTAFYLCASSIDGLEAFFGQGTRLTVV.

The chain recombines TRBV2 with TRBJ2-1; tentatively, D is TRBD2 (6 bases). Trimming stripped 0 bases from V and 8 bases from J, with 11 bases between. The length of the CDR3 is 14 residues. The germline V gene has CDR1 SNHLY and CDR2 FYNNEI. Written as DNA, the CDR3 is TGTGCCAGCAGTGAAGCCTCTTGGGGGGATGAGCAGTTCTTC. Translating gives CASSEASWGDEQFF.

The chain joins TRBV28 to TRBJ1-5, with TRBD1 matching over 9 bases. The CDR3 runs 15 residues. V shed 6 bases, J shed 6 bases, and the junction held 9 bases outside the gene matches. Germline CDR1 MDHEN, CDR2 SYDVKM. This CDR3 is CASSFGDRGGQPQHF. The CDR3 DNA follows: TGTGCCAGCAGCTTTGGAGACAGGGGGGGTCAGCCCCAGCATTTT.

This chain links TRBV5-6 with TRBJ2-5; 13 bases align to TRBD2. From germline, CDR1 is SGHDT and CDR2 YYEEEE. V was pared by 4 bases and J by 2 bases, with 11 bases of the junction left unmatched. The CDR3 has 18 amino acids. The CDR3 loop is CASSPTGTGLAGQETQYF. The CDR3 bases are TGTGCCAGCAGCCCGACAGGGACGGGACTAGCGGGACAAGAGACCCAGTACTTC.

The rearrangement links TRBV30 to TRBJ1-2, with a possible D match to TRBD1 (5 bases). CDR3 size: 14 residues. Trimming took 4 bases from V and 9 from J, leaving 21 bases between them. Looked up from germline, CDR1 is GTSNPN and CDR2 is SVGIG (reference sequence). DNA of the CDR3: TGTGCCTGGACTCACTCCGACAGCCTTATCCGCTACACCTTC. Protein: CAWTHSDSLIRYTF.

This chain joins TRBV29-1 and TRBJ1-5, with D possibly TRBD1 on 6 matching bases. With 2 bases removed from V and 13 bases from J, the gap between germline ends came to 12 bases. Germline CDR1 reads SQVTM; CDR2 reads ANQGSEA. CDR3 length equals 11 residues. This CDR3 reads CSVERGGSQHF. CDR3 nucleotide sequence: TGCAGCGTTGAAAGAGGGGGAAGTCAGCATTTT.

The CDR3 loop reads CASRDSGTDTQYF. CDR3 nucleotide sequence: TGTGCCAGTAGGGATAGCGGGACAGATACGCAGTATTTT. The chain carries TRBV19 and TRBJ2-3, with 7 bases aligning to TRBD2. The CDR3 has 13 amino acids. V trimming: 6 bases; J trimming: 3 bases; junction bases outside the gene matches: 3. Looked up from germline, CDR1 is LNHDA and CDR2 is SQIVND (reference sequence).

The rearrangement links TRBV6-5 to TRBJ1-5, with 8 nucleotides matching TRBD1. The CDR3 is 14 amino acids. Germline lookup yields CDR1 MNHEY and CDR2 SVGAGI. V was clipped by 7 bases and J by 7 bases; unmatched bases: 9. The CDR3 coding sequence is TGTGCCAGCACCGCACAGGGGGGACTACAGCCCCAGCATTTT. This translates into CASTAQGGLQPQHF.

This clone showed up just once. CDR3 in amino acids: CAISEEPLGRLTTNEKLFF. Here the CDR3 DNA reads TGTGCCATCAGTGAGGAACCCCTCGGCAGGCTCACAACTAATGAAAAACTGTTTTTT. The V and J genes are TRBV10-3 and TRBJ1-4; D remains ambiguous. The germline V gene has CDR1 ENHRY and CDR2 SYGVKD. V lost 2 bases, J lost 0 bases, and 19 bases lay in between. This CDR3 is built from 19 residues.

The rearrangement uses TRBV28 and TRBJ1-1; a possible D gene is TRBD1 (5 bases). Trimming removed 8 bases at V and 9 bases at J, with 10 bases between. This CDR3 contains 10 residues. Germline V CDR1 and CDR2: MDHEN, SYDVKM. The CDR3 nucleotides are TGTGCCAGCGGAGGGACTCAAGCTTTCTTT. This translates into CASGGTQAFF.

V is TRBV6-5 and J is TRBJ1-4; D is unclear. Germline V gene lookup returns CDR1 MNHEY and CDR2 SVGAGI. The length of the CDR3 is 14 residues. The V gene lost 1 base and the J gene lost 8 bases, with 11 bases spanning the gap. The CDR3 here is CASSYLQSLEKLFF. The CDR3 region has the DNA TGTGCCAGCAGTTACTTACAGAGCCTCGAAAAACTGTTTTTT.

The chain couples TRBV7-2 to TRBJ2-7, with 8 bases that match TRBD1. V was clipped by 3 bases and J by 2 bases; unmatched bases: 3. Germline CDR1 and CDR2: SGHTA and FQGNSA. The CDR3 is 14 residues long. CDR3: CASSFGTGPYEQYF. For the CDR3, the DNA is TGTGCCAGCAGCTTCGGGACAGGACCCTACGAGCAGTACTTC.

J is TRBJ1-2 and V is TRBV28, with a possible D match to TRBD1 (5 bases). V lost 5 bases and J 0 bases, leaving 16 bases between the germline ends. The CDR3 contains 16 residues. The germline V gene encodes CDR1 MDHEN and CDR2 SYDVKM. DNA of the CDR3: TGTGCCAGCAGTCGAACCTCAGGGTTCACTAACTATGGCTACACCTTC. Its translation: CASSRTSGFTNYGYTF.

This clone was found a few times. Because the CDR3's place on the DNA is in doubt, the DNA is left out and the CDR3 is given as listed by TCRdb. The CDR3 reads CASSPSFGSGSSGF. The chain is built from TRBV28 and TRBJ2-7; the table's D call TRBD2 went unverified against the DNA. The germline V gene encodes CDR1 MDHEN and CDR2 SYDVKM. The CDR3 region is 14 residues in length, termini included.

V usage is TRBV27 and J usage is TRBJ1-4, with 8 bases fitting TRBD1. Germline CDR1 reads MNHEY; CDR2 reads SMNVEV (reference sequence). The junction had 12 bases not matched to a gene; V was cut back by 6 bases and J by 3 bases. The CDR3 contains 17 residues. The CDR3 bases are TGTGCCAGCAGAAATGCAAAACAGGGGGGAGCTAATGAAAAACTGTTTTTT. Its translation: CASRNAKQGGANEKLFF.

The rearrangement uses TRBV10-3 and TRBJ1-1; D is ambiguous. Germline V gives CDR1 ENHRY, CDR2 SYGVKD. V was cut by 10 bases and J by 1 base, with 13 bases left in between. The CDR3 is made up of 13 amino acids. The CDR3 sequence is CARREGRNTEAFF. The CDR3 region has the DNA TGTGCCAGGCGGGAGGGTCGGAACACTGAAGCTTTCTTT.

The V call is TRBV9, the J call TRBJ2-7, with 9 bases that match TRBD2. The CDR3 contains 16 residues. V lost 0 bases, J lost 1 base, and 5 bases stayed unmatched. Germline V lookup: CDR1 SGDLS, CDR2 YYNGEE. The DNA of the CDR3 is TGTGCCAGCAGCGTAGATGTGACTAGCGGTTCCTACGAGCAGTACTTC. It encodes CASSVDVTSGSYEQYF.

The V gene is TRBV3-1 (or the pseudogene TRBV3-2), the J gene TRBJ1-2; D is perhaps TRBD1 (5 bases). V gave up 2 bases and J gave up 5 bases, with 9 bases separating them. The CDR3 loop spans 13 amino acids. Germline CDR1 is LGHDT and CDR2 is YNNKEL (reference sequence). In DNA, the CDR3 is TGTGCCAGCAGCCAAAGGGGTTCGTATGGCTACACCTTC. Translation: CASSQRGSYGYTF.

The chain joins TRBV9 to TRBJ2-2; TRBD1 aligns across 7 bases. Trimming at V came to 6 bases and at J to 4 bases, leaving 9 bases not matched to a gene. The CDR3 totals 15 residues. CDR1 SGDLS and CDR2 YYNGEE come from the germline V gene. The CDR3 reads CASTLGQASTGELFF. The DNA of the CDR3 is TGTGCCAGCACCTTAGGACAGGCTTCCACCGGGGAGCTGTTTTTT.

The V call is TRBV29-1, the J call TRBJ1-5; 9 bases agree with TRBD1. Per germline, CDR1 SQVTM and CDR2 ANQGSEA. The trim removed 4 bases at V and 4 bases at J, leaving 2 bases unmatched. This CDR3 contains 13 residues. CDR3: CSVVDRGNQPQHF. The CDR3 nucleotides read TGCAGCGTTGTGGACAGGGGAAATCAGCCCCAGCATTTT.

The chain carries TRBV9 and TRBJ2-2; 7 nucleotides agree with TRBD1. Germline CDR1 and CDR2: SGDLS and YYNGEE. Germline trimming cut 6 bases from V and 7 bases from J; bases unmatched to any gene: 6. The CDR3 contains 13 residues. The CDR3 DNA is TGTGCCAGCACCGACAGGGCCGGCGGGGAGCTGTTTTTT. Encoded protein: CASTDRAGGELFF.

The V and J genes are TRBV5-1 and TRBJ2-1; 15 nucleotides line up with TRBD2. This CDR3 is 16 amino acids long. Germline V lookup: CDR1 SGHRS, CDR2 YFSETQ. Trimming cost V 4 bases and J 5 bases; bases outside gene matches: 4. In DNA form, the CDR3 reads TGCGCCAGCAGCCCGGGACTAGCGGGAGGAGACAATGAGCAGTTCTTC. This translates into CASSPGLAGGDNEQFF.

The rearrangement joins TRBV5-8 to TRBJ2-3, with TRBD1 identical over 8 bases. The CDR3 extends over 14 amino acids. V was clipped by 2 bases and J by 4 bases; unmatched bases: 3. Germline V lookup: CDR1 SGHTS, CDR2 YDEGEE. CDR3 bases: TGTGCCAGCAGCTTAGTGACAGGGGCAGATACGCAGTATTTT. Translation: CASSLVTGADTQYF.

V is TRBV10-3 and J is TRBJ2-2; 13 bases map to TRBD2. This CDR3 comprises 18 residues. V lost 6 bases to trimming and J lost 7 bases; unmatched junction nucleotides: 14. Germline V gene lookup returns CDR1 ENHRY and CDR2 SYGVKD. The CDR3 DNA sequence: TGTGCCATCAGCCTAGCTGGACTAGCGGGGGCCCACGGCGGGGAGCTGTTTTTT. Its protein product is CAISLAGLAGAHGGELFF.

The genes are TRBV18 and TRBJ2-3; D call uncertain. The germline V and J ends were trimmed by 3 bases and 4 bases, with 2 bases remaining between them. The V gene's germline CDR1 is KGHSH and CDR2 LQKENI. The CDR3 is 11 amino acids. The CDR3 sequence is CASSPADTQYF. The DNA for the CDR3 is TGTGCCAGCTCACCCGCAGATACGCAGTATTTT.